The 14 T cell receptor beta chains listed next were all sequenced from one sample in a study of metastatic and nonmetastatic thyroid tumors. With MiXCR, TCRdb called clones anew from the PCR reads. The table shows approximately 20,000 clones, with around 30% occurring only once. Until they underwent thyroid surgery, no patient had received any treatment. The sequenced sample was tumor tissue. The source of these receptors is a female donor with papillary thyroid cancer or a benign thyroid nodule (not recorded which). Some clones in this sample may be carry-over from other donors' samples.

Sample share makes this clone medium-sized. The chain links TRBV20-1 to TRBJ2-1; D ambiguous. Germline assignment: CDR1 DFQATT and CDR2 SNEGSKA (reference sequence). This CDR3 has 14 amino acids. Trimming took off 3 bases at V and 0 bases at J, with 9 bases between the two ends. CDR3: CSARDHSSYNEQFF. In DNA form, the CDR3 reads TGCAGTGCTAGGGACCACTCCTCCTACAATGAGCAGTTCTTC.

A few counts support this clone. CDR3 in amino acids: CASRLYRNTEAFF. CDR3 coding DNA: TGTGCCAGCAGGTTATACAGGAACACTGAAGCTTTCTTT. This chain uses TRBV6-5 with TRBJ1-1; no clear D gene. CDR3 length equals 13 residues. Germline assignment: CDR1 MNHEY and CDR2 SVGAGI. Trimming took 6 bases from V and 1 from J, leaving 9 bases between them.

This clone was counted ten times or more. Additional DNA sequences in this sample encode the identical CDR3. The chain has TRBV3-1 and TRBJ2-5, with 14 bases that match TRBD2. The CDR3 is 17 amino acids. CDR1 and CDR2 (germline): LGHDT, YNNKEL (reference sequence). V gave up 6 bases and J gave up 4 bases; unmatched junction bases: 10. CDR3 coding DNA: TGTGCCAGCAGTGGGACTAGCGGGAGTCTAGGGGGAGAGACCCAGTACTTC. This gives the protein CASSGTSGSLGGETQYF.

The V call is TRBV6-2 or TRBV6-3, the J call TRBJ2-7; TRBD2 might be the D (5 bases). In germline, CDR1 is MNHEY, CDR2 SVGEGT. The CDR3 totals 16 residues. Trimming took 5 bases from V and 0 from J, leaving 17 bases between them. The CDR3 region is CASSVRRNSFSYEQYF. In DNA form, the CDR3 reads TGTGCCAGCAGTGTACGGAGGAATTCGTTCTCCTACGAGCAGTACTTC.

Within the sample, this clone is medium-sized (0.01 to 0.1%). This chain uses TRBV18 with TRBJ2-7; 10 nucleotides agree with TRBD2. The V gene's germline CDR1 is KGHSH and CDR2 LQKENI. J lost 4 bases, V lost 5 bases, and 8 bases had no gene match. CDR3 length: 15 residues. The CDR3 nucleotides read TGTGCCAGCTCATTAACAGCGGGAGGGCCATACGAGCAGTACTTC. Its protein product is CASSLTAGGPYEQYF. Full variable domain (outside the CDR3, taken from reference TRBV18 and TRBJ2-7): NAGVMQNPRHLVRRRGQEARLRCSPMKGHSHVYWYRQLPEEGLKFMVYLQKENIIDESGMPKERFSAEFPKEGPSILRIQQVVRGDSAAYFCASSLTAGGPYEQYFGPGTRLTVT.

This clone was seen only a few times. The rearrangement uses TRBV6-1 and TRBJ1-2; the D gene is possibly TRBD1 (5 bases). The germline V gene encodes CDR1 MNHNS and CDR2 SASEGT. This CDR3 has 16 amino acids. V was shortened by 7 bases and J by 2 bases, with 20 bases between the two germline ends. CDR3 region: CASKDLRGNSNYGYTF. The DNA of the CDR3 is TGTGCCAGCAAGGACCTGAGGGGAAATTCCAACTATGGCTACACCTTC.

The chain joins TRBV30 to TRBJ2-7; a possible D gene is TRBD1 (6 bases). The CDR3 loop spans 13 amino acids. V lost 0 bases to trimming and J lost 7 bases, with 13 bases between them. CDR1 and CDR2 (germline): GTSNPN, SVGIG (reference sequence). CDR3 sequence (DNA): TGTGCCTGGAGTGTAACAGGGCTGGGAGAGCAGTACTTC. Protein: CAWSVTGLGEQYF. Complete variable domain (other parts from reference TRBV30 and TRBJ2-7): SQTIHQWPATLVQPVGSPLSLECTVEGTSNPNLYWYRQAAGRGLQLLFYSVGIGQISSEVPQNLSASRPQDRQFILSSKKLLLSDSGFYLCAWSVTGLGEQYFGPGTRLTVT.

This clone was observed at least ten times. The CDR3 nucleotides are TGCAGCTTGTTGCGGGAGAGTTGGGGACGGTTCTTC. It translates to CSLLRESWGRFF. V gene TRBV20-1 combines with J gene TRBJ2-1; TRBD2 matches 7 bases. The CDR3 loop spans 12 amino acids. Germline V lookup: CDR1 DFQATT, CDR2 SNEGSKA (reference sequence).

The rearrangement links TRBV5-1 to TRBJ2-7; D gene unclear. This CDR3 is built from 13 residues. CDR1 is SGHRS and CDR2 is YFSETQ in the germline V gene. V lost 2 bases to trimming and J lost 2 bases, with 8 bases between them. The CDR3 DNA is TGCGCCAGCAGCTTAGACTTCCCCTACGAGCAGTACTTC. This sequence encodes CASSLDFPYEQYF.

This clone has at least ten counts. The identical CDR3 is also encoded by other nucleotide sequences in the sample. The chain couples TRBV7-9 to TRBJ2-3; 8 nucleotides match TRBD2. The CDR3 runs 15 residues. J gave up 5 bases and V 6 bases, and 10 bases lay outside the gene matches. From germline, CDR1 is SEHNR and CDR2 FQNEAQ (reference sequence). The CDR3 DNA sequence: TGTGCCAGCAGTAGAAGCTCGGGGGGGGTAGATACGCAGTATTTT. This gives the protein CASSRSSGGVDTQYF.

This clone was recorded many times. The rearrangement joins TRBV7-3 to TRBJ2-2; no firm D call. Germline V gene sequence: CDR1 SGHTA, CDR2 FQGTGA. The length of the CDR3 is 14 residues. Deletions cut 5 bases from V and 2 bases from J, with 9 bases between. CDR3 loop: CASSPTLNTGELFF. For the CDR3, the DNA is TGTGCCAGCAGCCCGACCCTTAACACCGGGGAGCTGTTTTTT. Using reference TRBV7-3 and TRBJ2-2 for the parts outside the CDR3, the full variable domain is GAGVSQTPSNKVTEKGKYVELRCDPISGHTALYWYRQSLGQGPEFLIYFQGTGAADDSGLPNDRFFAVRPEGSVSTLKIQRTERGDSAVYLCASSPTLNTGELFFGEGSRLTVL.

Regarding this clone: A much larger clone lies one base from this, so it may be a read error. The same CDR3 can be traced to other DNA sequences in this sample. V usage is TRBV20-1 and J usage is TRBJ2-7; D gene uncertain. Germline CDR1 DFQATT, CDR2 SNEGSKA (reference sequence). This CDR3 has 11 residues. Written as DNA, the CDR3 is TGCAGTGCTAATCCGGATTACGAGCAATACTTC. This gives the protein CSANPDYEQYF.

This chain uses TRBV30 with TRBJ2-5, with 13 nucleotides matching TRBD2. Germline V gives CDR1 GTSNPN, CDR2 SVGIG (reference sequence). This CDR3 is built from 15 residues. V gave up 0 bases and J gave up 5 bases; unmatched junction bases: 3. CDR3 DNA sequence: TGTGCCTGGAGTGTCGGACTAGCGGGAGTCGAGACCCAGTACTTC. Translating it yields CAWSVGLAGVETQYF.

The V and J genes are TRBV7-8 and TRBJ2-7, with 10 bases lining up with TRBD1. The CDR3 has 16 amino acids. Germline V lookup: CDR1 SGHVS, CDR2 FQNEAQ. Losses at the gene ends were 0 bases for V and 3 bases for J; bases not matched to a gene: 5. CDR3 sequence: CASSLAGGTGVYEQYF. CDR3 nucleotide sequence: TGTGCCAGCAGCTTAGCGGGGGGGACAGGGGTCTACGAGCAGTACTTC.